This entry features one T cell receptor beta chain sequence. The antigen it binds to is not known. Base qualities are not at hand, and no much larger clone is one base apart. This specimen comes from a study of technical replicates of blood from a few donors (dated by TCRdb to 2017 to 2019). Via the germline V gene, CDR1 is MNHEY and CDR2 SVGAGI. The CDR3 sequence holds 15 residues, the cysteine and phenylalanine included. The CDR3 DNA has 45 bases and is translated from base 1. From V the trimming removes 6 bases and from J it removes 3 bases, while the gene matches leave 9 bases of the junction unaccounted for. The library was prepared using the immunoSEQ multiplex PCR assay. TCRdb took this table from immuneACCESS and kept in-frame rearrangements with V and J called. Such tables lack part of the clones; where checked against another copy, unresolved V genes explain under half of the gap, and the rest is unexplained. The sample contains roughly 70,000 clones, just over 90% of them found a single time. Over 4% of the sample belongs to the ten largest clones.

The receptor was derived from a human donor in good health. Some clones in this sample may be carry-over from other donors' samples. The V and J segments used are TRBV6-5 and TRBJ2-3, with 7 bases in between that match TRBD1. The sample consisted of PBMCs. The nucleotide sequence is TGTGCCAGCAGCCCGGAAGGGGGCAAAACAGATACGCAGTATTTT. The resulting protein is CASSPEGGKTDTQYF.